This entry lists 28 T cell receptor beta chains sequenced from one sample in a study of cytomegalovirus exposure and HLA in healthy donors. Researchers ran the PCR with 60 Vbeta and 13 Jbeta primers. The repertoire was sequenced with immunoSEQ multiplex PCR; TCRdb's copy has only in-frame clones and lacks some. The sample has around 130,000 clones, just over 65% seen once. Material: PBMCs. Every receptor here comes from a man between 18 and 29 years old in good health and CMV-seronegative.

This clone came up a few times. The V gene is TRBV28, the J gene TRBJ1-4; a weak D match, TRBD1 (6 bases). The CDR3 has 15 amino acids. Germline V gene lookup returns CDR1 MDHEN and CDR2 SYDVKM. The ends were cut back, 6 bases at V and 4 bases at J, with 15 bases in the middle. The DNA of the CDR3 is TGTGCCAGCAGCCCGTTCAGGGGCCTTAATGAAAAACTGTTTTTT. Its protein product is CASSPFRGLNEKLFF.

This clone has more than one count but fewer than ten. The V call is TRBV7-9, the J call TRBJ1-1; D is uncertain. The V gene lost 1 base and the J gene lost 1 base, with 4 bases spanning the gap. Looked up from germline, CDR1 is SEHNR and CDR2 is FQNEAQ (reference sequence). The CDR3 covers 13 residues. CDR3 nucleotides: TGTGCCAGCAGCTTAGTACAGAACACTGAAGCTTTCTTT. It is translated as CASSLVQNTEAFF.

The V gene is TRBV27, the J gene TRBJ2-6, with 10 bases fitting TRBD1. The V segment lost 4 bases and the J segment 2 bases; nucleotides outside the gene matches: 2. The CDR3 extends over 16 amino acids. Per the germline V gene, CDR1 is MNHEY and CDR2 is SMNVEV (reference sequence). CDR3 loop: CASSSGQGAGANVLTF. The CDR3 region has the DNA TGTGCCAGCAGTTCTGGACAGGGGGCTGGGGCCAACGTCCTGACTTTC.

This chain links TRBV30 with TRBJ2-2; D remains ambiguous. V was shortened by 7 bases and J by 2 bases, with 23 bases between the two germline ends. The germline V gene has CDR1 GTSNPN and CDR2 SVGIG (reference sequence). This CDR3 region has 17 residues. CDR3 sequence reads: CASHRSRQARNTGELFF. DNA of the CDR3: TGTGCCTCCCACCGCAGTAGGCAGGCGCGAAACACCGGGGAGCTGTTTTTT. Supplemented by reference TRBV30 and TRBJ2-2, the full variable domain reads SQTIHQWPATLVQPVGSPLSLECTVEGTSNPNLYWYRQAAGRGLQLLFYSVGIGQISSEVPQNLSASRPQDRQFILSSKKLLLSDSGFYLCASHRSRQARNTGELFFGEGSRLTVL.

This clone was recorded a few times. The chain is built from TRBV7-6 and TRBJ1-1; 7 nucleotides match TRBD1. Trimming removed 5 bases from V and 5 bases from J; junction bases left unmatched: 11. The CDR3 consists of 15 residues. Germline CDR1 SGHVS, CDR2 FNYEAQ. CDR3 residues: CASSPSRGGVTEAFF. The CDR3 DNA is TGTGCCAGCAGCCCCTCGCGAGGGGGCGTAACTGAAGCTTTCTTT.

The chain carries TRBV30 and TRBJ2-2, with D perhaps matching TRBD1 (6 bases). Germline CDR1 reads GTSNPN; CDR2 reads SVGIG (reference sequence). V gave up 4 bases and J gave up 3 bases, with 12 bases separating them. The length of the CDR3 is 14 residues. The DNA of the CDR3 is TGTGCCTGGAATAACAGGGTTGACACCGGGGAGCTGTTTTTT. Protein product: CAWNNRVDTGELFF.

The CDR3 DNA is TGTGCCAGCAGTCCCCAGCGGGCTTCCACAGATACGCAGTATTTT. Its protein is CASSPQRASTDTQYF. The chain employs TRBV2 and TRBJ2-3; D is perhaps TRBD2 (6 bases). V shed 5 bases and J shed 2 bases, with 14 bases lying between them. Germline V gene sequence: CDR1 SNHLY, CDR2 FYNNEI. The CDR3 is 15 residues long.

The chain recombines TRBV19 with TRBJ2-3; 8 bases are a match to TRBD1. This CDR3 has 16 amino acids. Germline V lookup: CDR1 LNHDA, CDR2 SQIVND (reference sequence). Trimming at V came to 4 bases and at J to 3 bases, leaving 9 bases not matched to a gene. CDR3 bases: TGTGCCAGTAGTAGGTTCCAGGGGGCAGGGACAGATACGCAGTATTTT. This gives the protein CASSRFQGAGTDTQYF.

The chain carries TRBV28 and TRBJ2-6; 7 bases are a match to TRBD1. The CDR3 covers 15 residues. Germline CDR1 MDHEN, CDR2 SYDVKM. V shed 4 bases, J shed 2 bases, and the junction held 2 bases outside the gene matches. Here the CDR3 DNA reads TGTGCCAGCAGTTCAGACAGGGCTGGGGCCAACGTCCTGACTTTC. This codes for CASSSDRAGANVLTF.

This clone was seen only once. V gene TRBV7-3 combines with J gene TRBJ2-2; perhaps TRBD1 as D (6 bases). V was clipped by 2 bases and J by 1 base, with 8 bases between them. Per the germline V gene, CDR1 is SGHTA and CDR2 is FQGTGA. The length of the CDR3 is 15 residues. The CDR3 nucleotides are TGTGCCAGCAGCTTAGAGACAGGGAACACCGGGGAGCTGTTTTTT. Translated: CASSLETGNTGELFF.

This sequence joins TRBV19 and TRBJ1-1; possible D gene TRBD1, 5 bases. The CDR3 length is 14 residues. V lost 1 base and J lost 5, with 11 bases in between. Germline V gene sequence: CDR1 LNHDA, CDR2 SQIVND (reference sequence). The CDR3 is CASSIGGVVTEAFF. The CDR3 DNA follows: TGTGCCAGTAGTATAGGGGGGGTGGTTACTGAAGCTTTCTTT.

The chain has TRBV27 and TRBJ1-2; a weak D match, TRBD1 (5 bases). The CDR3 is made up of 17 amino acids. V was shortened by 4 bases and J by 4 bases, with 22 bases between the two germline ends. Germline loops: CDR1 MNHEY, CDR2 SMNVEV (reference sequence). CDR3 bases: TGTGCCAGCAGTTCAGCGGGACCGCAGGCCACCTCCTATGGCTACACCTTC. As protein: CASSSAGPQATSYGYTF.

The J gene is TRBJ2-7, the V gene TRBV6-1; TRBD1 matches at 7 bases. CDR1 and CDR2 from the germline V gene are MNHNS and SASEGT. The junction had 10 bases not matched to a gene; V was cut back by 4 bases and J by 4 bases. The CDR3 contains 15 residues. CDR3 amino acids: CASSVQTGFLYEQYF. The CDR3 coding sequence is TGTGCCAGCAGTGTACAGACAGGGTTTCTATACGAGCAGTACTTC.

This chain uses TRBV19 with TRBJ1-5; a possible D gene is TRBD1 (5 bases). The CDR3 sequence is 13 residues long. Germline lookup yields CDR1 LNHDA and CDR2 SQIVND (reference sequence). V gave up 5 bases and J gave up 1 base, with 6 bases separating them. The CDR3, as DNA: TGTGCCAGTAGTCGGGGGAGCAATCAGCCCCAGCATTTT. Residues: CASSRGSNQPQHF.

This clone was seen a few times. The rearrangement uses TRBV5-6 and TRBJ1-2; 8 bases map to TRBD1. The CDR3 loop spans 17 amino acids. The junction had 15 bases not matched to a gene; V was cut back by 4 bases and J by 4 bases. CDR1 is SGHDT, CDR2 YYEEEE, per germline. As DNA, the CDR3 is TGTGCCAGCAGCGCGCCGGGGACAGGTTATCAGGGCTATGGCTACACCTTC. Protein: CASSAPGTGYQGYGYTF.

This chain connects TRBV15 to TRBJ2-7; 9 positions agree with TRBD2. The CDR3 consists of 13 residues. Unmatched junction bases numbered 4, after V lost 8 bases and J lost 2 bases. From germline, CDR1 is LNHNV and CDR2 YYDKDF (reference sequence). CDR3 nucleotides: TGTGCCACCCAGGGACTAGCAACCTACGAGCAGTACTTC. It is translated as CATQGLATYEQYF.

The CDR3 here is CASSLERFRTGTPEQYF. CDR3 DNA sequence: TGTGCCAGCAGCTTAGAACGTTTTAGGACAGGGACCCCCGAGCAGTACTTC. The rearrangement uses TRBV7-6 and TRBJ2-7; 8 nucleotides match TRBD1. The CDR3 has 17 residues. Germline CDR1 and CDR2: SGHVS and FNYEAQ. V was pared by 1 base and J by 6 bases, with 14 bases of the junction left unmatched.

The genes are TRBV5-5 and TRBJ1-3; maybe TRBD1 (6 bases). V lost 3 bases to trimming and J lost 3 bases, with 13 bases between them. CDR1 SGHKS and CDR2 YYEKEE come from the germline V gene (reference sequence). The CDR3 extends over 15 amino acids. Here the CDR3 DNA reads TGTGCCAGCAGCTACGGATCAGGGGTTGGAAACACCATATATTTT. Encoded protein: CASSYGSGVGNTIYF.

In its sample, this clone was seen a few times. The chain links TRBV28 to TRBJ2-7; 7 bases fit TRBD1. Germline V gene data show CDR1 as MDHEN and CDR2 as SYDVKM. V lost 4 bases to trimming and J lost 3 bases; unmatched junction nucleotides: 12. CDR3 length equals 16 residues. DNA for the CDR3: TGTGCCAGCAGTTCCACCCGACAGGGCCCAAACTACGAGCAGTACTTC. Translating gives CASSSTRQGPNYEQYF.

This chain connects TRBV28 to TRBJ1-1, with 7 bases lining up with TRBD1. Germline CDR1 MDHEN, CDR2 SYDVKM. Trimming cost V 5 bases and J 7 bases; bases outside gene matches: 16. The CDR3 runs 16 residues. CDR3 sequence: CASSTIDRVGPNEAFF. CDR3 DNA sequence: TGTGCCAGCAGTACTATCGACAGGGTTGGCCCGAATGAAGCTTTCTTT.

The chain carries TRBV27 and TRBJ1-5, with D uncertain. In germline, CDR1 is MNHEY, CDR2 SMNVEV (reference sequence). The CDR3 consists of 14 residues. Trimming took 4 bases from V and 0 from J, leaving 7 bases between them. The CDR3: CASSWTASNQPQHF. In nucleotides, the CDR3 is TGTGCCAGCAGTTGGACTGCTAGCAATCAGCCCCAGCATTTT.

J is TRBJ2-5 and V is TRBV29-1; 9 bases are shared with TRBD1. The CDR3 is 14 residues long. Germline trimming cut 3 bases from V and 5 bases from J; bases unmatched to any gene: 7. Looked up from germline, CDR1 is SQVTM and CDR2 is ANQGSEA. CDR3 amino acids: CSVELQGARETQYF. CDR3 nucleotides: TGCAGCGTTGAGCTACAGGGGGCGCGGGAGACCCAGTACTTC.

This clone has a handful of counts. This chain uses TRBV5-1 with TRBJ1-2; D might be TRBD1 (5 bases). Germline V lookup: CDR1 SGHRS, CDR2 YFSETQ. Trimming took 0 bases from V and 4 from J, leaving 19 bases between them. The CDR3 has 17 residues. For the CDR3, the DNA is TGCGCCAGCAGCTTGGGGCAGGGTGCAACTCCGACCTATGGCTACACCTTC. Its translation is CASSLGQGATPTYGYTF.

The table lists this clone with a few counts. In DNA form, the CDR3 reads TGTGCCAGTAGTATACAGGGACAATCGGCTTTCTTT. Its translation: CASSIQGQSAFF. The J gene is TRBJ1-1, the V gene TRBV19; D might be TRBD1 (6 bases). CDR3 length: 12 residues. Germline CDR1 is LNHDA and CDR2 is SQIVND (reference sequence). Trimming shortened V by 2 bases and J by 11 bases, and 12 bases separated the two germline ends.

V and J are TRBV19 and TRBJ2-1; D perhaps matches TRBD1 (5 bases). V gave up 5 bases and J gave up 4 bases, with 12 bases separating them. CDR3 size: 14 residues. The V gene's germline CDR1 is LNHDA and CDR2 SQIVND (reference sequence). Written as DNA, the CDR3 is TGTGCCAGTAGTCAGGCAGGGTCTTACAATGAGCAGTTCTTC. Residues: CASSQAGSYNEQFF.

This clone showed up just a few times. The V call is TRBV7-3, the J call TRBJ2-3, with 14 bases that match TRBD2. There are 18 residues in the CDR3. Trimming removed 5 bases from V and 0 bases from J; junction bases left unmatched: 7. CDR1 and CDR2 (germline): SGHTA, FQGTGA. CDR3 protein: CASSPGLAGVTSTDTQYF. The CDR3 region has the DNA TGTGCCAGCAGCCCGGGACTAGCGGGGGTTACAAGCACAGATACGCAGTATTTT.

CDR3 in DNA: TGTGCCAGCAACCCAGCCGGGGGTAGCAATGAGCAGTTCTTC. It codes for CASNPAGGSNEQFF. This rearrangement joins TRBV9 to TRBJ2-1; the D gene is possibly TRBD2 (6 bases). Germline CDR1 is SGDLS and CDR2 is YYNGEE. CDR3 size: 14 residues. Trimming took 6 bases from V and 6 from J, leaving 16 bases between them.

The rearrangement uses TRBV2 and TRBJ2-7; TRBD1 matches at 8 bases. Per the germline V gene, CDR1 is SNHLY and CDR2 is FYNNEI. This CDR3 has 15 residues. Trimming removed 6 bases from V and 5 bases from J; junction bases left unmatched: 12. CDR3 bases: TGTGCCAGCAGAACTAGGGACAGGACATACAACGAGCAGTACTTC. It yields the protein CASRTRDRTYNEQYF. The full variable domain, with the rest looked up from reference TRBV2 and TRBJ2-7, is EPEVTQTPSHQVTQMGQEVILRCVPISNHLYFYWYRQILGQKVEFLVSFYNNEISEKSEIFDDQFSVERPDGSNFTLKIRSTKLEDSAMYFCASRTRDRTYNEQYFGPGTRLTVT.